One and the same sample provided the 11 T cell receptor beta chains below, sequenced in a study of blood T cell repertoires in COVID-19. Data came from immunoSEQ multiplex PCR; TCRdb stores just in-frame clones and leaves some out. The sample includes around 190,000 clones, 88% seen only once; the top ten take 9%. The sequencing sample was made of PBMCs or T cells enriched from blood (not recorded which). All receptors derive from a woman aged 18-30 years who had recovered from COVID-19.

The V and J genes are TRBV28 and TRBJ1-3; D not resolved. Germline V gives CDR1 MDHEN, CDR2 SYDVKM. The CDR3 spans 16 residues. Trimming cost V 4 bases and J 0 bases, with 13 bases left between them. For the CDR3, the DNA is TGTGCCAGCAGTTCCCATGGGCTGTACTCTGGAAACACCATATATTTT. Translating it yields CASSSHGLYSGNTIYF.

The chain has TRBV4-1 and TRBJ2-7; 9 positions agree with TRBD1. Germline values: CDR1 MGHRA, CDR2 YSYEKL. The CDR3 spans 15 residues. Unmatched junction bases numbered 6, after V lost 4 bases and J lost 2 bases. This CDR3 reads CASSLGQGSPYEQYF. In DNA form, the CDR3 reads TGCGCCAGCAGCCTAGGACAGGGGTCCCCCTACGAGCAGTACTTC.

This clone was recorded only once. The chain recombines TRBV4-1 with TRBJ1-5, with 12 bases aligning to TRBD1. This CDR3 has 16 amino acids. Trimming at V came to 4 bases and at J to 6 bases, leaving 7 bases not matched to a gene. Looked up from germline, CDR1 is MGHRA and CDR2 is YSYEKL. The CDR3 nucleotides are TGCGCCAGCAGCCCCCCGGGACAGGGGGCCGGTCAGCCCCAGCATTTT. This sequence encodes CASSPPGQGAGQPQHF.

CDR3 DNA: TGTGCCAGCAGTTTATTGGCGGATAGCTCCTACGAGCAGTACTTC. As protein: CASSLLADSSYEQYF. The chain is built from TRBV28 and TRBJ2-7; D call uncertain. Germline V gene sequence: CDR1 MDHEN, CDR2 SYDVKM. The CDR3 runs to 15 residues. The V end was cut by 1 base, the J end by 0 bases, with 10 bases between.

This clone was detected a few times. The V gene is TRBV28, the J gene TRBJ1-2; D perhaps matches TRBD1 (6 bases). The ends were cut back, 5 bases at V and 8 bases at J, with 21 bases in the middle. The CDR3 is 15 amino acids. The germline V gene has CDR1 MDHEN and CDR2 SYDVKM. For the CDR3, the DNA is TGTGCCAGCAGTGGGACACAGGGCCAAGTTGGCGGCTACACCTTC. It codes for CASSGTQGQVGGYTF.

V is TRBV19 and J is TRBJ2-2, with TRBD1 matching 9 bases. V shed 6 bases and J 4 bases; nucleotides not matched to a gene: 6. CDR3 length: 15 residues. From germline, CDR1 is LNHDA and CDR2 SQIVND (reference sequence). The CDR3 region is CASRPGQGGTGELFF. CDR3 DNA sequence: TGTGCCAGTAGGCCGGGACAGGGAGGCACCGGGGAGCTGTTTTTT.

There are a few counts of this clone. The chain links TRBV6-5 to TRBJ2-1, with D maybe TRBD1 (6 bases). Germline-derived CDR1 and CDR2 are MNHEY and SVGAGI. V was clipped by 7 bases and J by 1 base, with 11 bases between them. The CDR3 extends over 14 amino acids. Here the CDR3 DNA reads TGTGCCAGCACCACAGGGACGTCCTACAATGAGCAGTTCTTC. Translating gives CASTTGTSYNEQFF.

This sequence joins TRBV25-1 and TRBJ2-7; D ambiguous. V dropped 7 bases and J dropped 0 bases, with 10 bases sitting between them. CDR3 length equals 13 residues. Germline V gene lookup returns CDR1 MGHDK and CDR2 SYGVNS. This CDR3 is CASTGFSSYEQYF. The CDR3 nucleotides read TGTGCCAGCACCGGGTTCAGCTCCTACGAGCAGTACTTC.

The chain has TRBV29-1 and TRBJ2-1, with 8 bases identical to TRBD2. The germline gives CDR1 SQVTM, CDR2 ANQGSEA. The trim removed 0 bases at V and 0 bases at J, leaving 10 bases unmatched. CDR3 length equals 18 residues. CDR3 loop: CSVEDRGTSGSSYNEQFF. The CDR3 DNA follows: TGCAGCGTTGAAGATAGGGGTACTAGCGGTAGCTCCTACAATGAGCAGTTCTTC.

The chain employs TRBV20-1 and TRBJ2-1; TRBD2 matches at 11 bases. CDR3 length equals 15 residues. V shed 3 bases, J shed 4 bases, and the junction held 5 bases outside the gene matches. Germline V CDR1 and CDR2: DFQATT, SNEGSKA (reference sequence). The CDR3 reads CSASDGTSGYNEQFF. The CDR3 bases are TGCAGTGCTAGTGACGGGACTAGCGGATACAATGAGCAGTTCTTC.

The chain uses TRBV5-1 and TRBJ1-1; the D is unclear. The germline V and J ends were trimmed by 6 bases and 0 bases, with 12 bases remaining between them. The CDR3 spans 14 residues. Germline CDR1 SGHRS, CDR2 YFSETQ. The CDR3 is CASKEGSLNTEAFF. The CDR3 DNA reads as TGCGCCAGCAAGGAGGGCAGCCTGAACACTGAAGCTTTCTTT.